Below, 20 T cell receptor beta chains from the same sample are listed, as sequenced in a study of T cell changes during pregnancy in multiple sclerosis. Libraries were prepared by immunoSEQ multiplex PCR; TCRdb keeps only in-frame clonotypes and omits some of them. Of roughly 40,000 clones in the sample, around 84% were seen once. The material was CD4+ T cells from peripheral blood mononuclear cells, obtained before pregnancy. These receptors were taken from a female donor with multiple sclerosis, enrolled in a pregnancy study.

The chain uses TRBV19 and TRBJ2-1, with 10 bases aligning to TRBD2. This CDR3 is built from 16 residues. Germline V lookup: CDR1 LNHDA, CDR2 SQIVND (reference sequence). The V and J ends lost 10 bases and 2 bases, in that order; junction bases with no gene match: 11. Here the CDR3 DNA reads TGTGCCACCGGCCCCCTTACTAGCGGGGCCTACAATGAGCAGTTCTTC. It encodes CATGPLTSGAYNEQFF.

J is TRBJ1-2 and V is TRBV9, with 10 bases lining up with TRBD1. J gave up 4 bases and V 3 bases, and 3 bases lay outside the gene matches. Germline CDR1 reads SGDLS; CDR2 reads YYNGEE. This CDR3 comprises 14 residues. This chain's CDR3 is CASSDWTGGYGYTF. The CDR3 DNA sequence: TGTGCCAGCAGCGATTGGACAGGGGGCTATGGCTACACCTTC.

The chain recombines TRBV7-8 with TRBJ1-3; TRBD1 matches at 9 bases. With 2 bases clipped from V and 2 bases from J, the junction kept 4 bases outside the gene matches. The CDR3 is made up of 16 amino acids. The germline V gene has CDR1 SGHVS and CDR2 FQNEAQ. The CDR3 here is CASSLQGQGTGNTIYF. CDR3 nucleotides: TGTGCCAGCAGCTTACAGGGACAGGGAACTGGAAACACCATATATTTT.

This clone came up once. This rearrangement joins TRBV27 to TRBJ1-2; D is possibly TRBD1 (6 bases). CDR1 and CDR2 (germline): MNHEY, SMNVEV (reference sequence). With 6 bases removed from V and 7 bases from J, the gap between germline ends came to 15 bases. The CDR3 extends over 13 amino acids. Here the CDR3 reads CASRKNREFGYTF. Here the CDR3 DNA reads TGTGCCAGCAGGAAGAACAGGGAATTTGGCTACACCTTC.

The V gene is TRBV2, the J gene TRBJ2-5; 10 bases match TRBD2. Germline V gene sequence: CDR1 SNHLY, CDR2 FYNNEI. CDR3 length: 15 residues. With 4 bases clipped from V and 2 bases from J, the junction kept 4 bases outside the gene matches. The DNA of the CDR3 is TGTGCCAGCAGTGGGACTAGCGGCTCTCAAGAGACCCAGTACTTC. It encodes CASSGTSGSQETQYF.

V usage is TRBV5-1 and J usage is TRBJ1-1, with 8 positions matching TRBD1. With V trimmed by 4 bases and J by 4 bases, 3 bases remained unmatched. Per the germline V gene, CDR1 is SGHRS and CDR2 is YFSETQ. This CDR3 has 13 residues. The CDR3 loop reads CASSTGQGTEAFF. The CDR3 DNA sequence: TGCGCCAGCAGCACAGGACAGGGCACTGAAGCTTTCTTT. Complete variable domain (other parts from reference TRBV5-1 and TRBJ1-1): KAGVTQTPRYLIKTRGQQVTLSCSPISGHRSVSWYQQTPGQGLQFLFEYFSETQRNKGNFPGRFSGRQFSNSRSEMNVSTLELGDSALYLCASSTGQGTEAFFGQGTRLTVV.

The table lists this clone with a count of one. The chain couples TRBV6-5 to TRBJ1-5; D remains ambiguous. The length of the CDR3 is 13 residues. Germline loops: CDR1 MNHEY, CDR2 SVGAGI. V was shortened by 6 bases and J by 6 bases, with 12 bases between the two germline ends. The CDR3 coding sequence is TGTGCCAGCAGAAAGCAGCCTAGTCAGCCCCAGCATTTT. Its protein is CASRKQPSQPQHF.

The chain has TRBV6-6 and TRBJ2-3; tentatively, D is TRBD1 (5 bases). The V end lost 1 base, the J end lost 0 bases, and 11 bases lay between the germline ends. There are 16 residues in the CDR3. Looked up from germline, CDR1 is MNHNY and CDR2 is SVGAGI (reference sequence). The CDR3 DNA reads as TGTGCCAGCAGTTACTGGGGCAGCTCTAGCACAGATACGCAGTATTTT. Its translation: CASSYWGSSSTDTQYF.

The chain combines TRBV7-2 with TRBJ2-3; TRBD2 aligns across 15 bases. The germline V gene has CDR1 SGHTA and CDR2 FQGNSA. This CDR3 contains 16 residues. Trimming at V came to 4 bases and at J to 7 bases, leaving 6 bases not matched to a gene. In DNA form, the CDR3 reads TGTGCCAGCAGCTCAGGACTAGCGGGGGGGCGGTATACGCAGTATTTT. It specifies CASSSGLAGGRYTQYF.

J is TRBJ1-3 and V is TRBV19, with D unresolved. Germline CDR1 LNHDA, CDR2 SQIVND (reference sequence). The CDR3 runs to 14 residues. Trimming took 4 bases from V and 0 from J, leaving 7 bases between them. The CDR3 sequence: CASSTDRSGNTIYF. For the CDR3, the DNA is TGTGCCAGTAGTACAGACCGCTCTGGAAACACCATATATTTT.

This clone occurred a few times. The CDR3 coding sequence is TGTGCCAGCAGTCCGACCCTTGGGCTAGCGGGACGCACAGATACGCAGTATTTT. Translation gives CASSPTLGLAGRTDTQYF. This chain links TRBV28 with TRBJ2-3; 9 bases map to TRBD2. This CDR3 is built from 18 residues. The V and J ends lost 5 bases and 1 base, in that order; junction bases with no gene match: 13. Germline V gene lookup returns CDR1 MDHEN and CDR2 SYDVKM.

This chain connects TRBV11-2 to TRBJ2-2, with D perhaps TRBD2 (6 bases). Germline CDR1 and CDR2: SGHAT and FQNNGV. Trimming left V 1 base short and J 8 bases short, with 20 bases between. This CDR3 is 17 amino acids long. The chain's CDR3 is CASSLGGRGGAHGELFF. CDR3 DNA sequence: TGTGCCAGCAGCTTAGGAGGCAGAGGAGGGGCTCATGGGGAGCTGTTTTTT.

This chain links TRBV7-2 with TRBJ2-3; tentative D call: TRBD2 (6 bases). The V end lost 5 bases, the J end lost 2 bases, and 8 bases lay between the germline ends. CDR1 and CDR2 (germline): SGHTA, FQGNSA. The CDR3 is made up of 13 amino acids. The CDR3 sequence is CASSGEVTDTQYF. The CDR3, as DNA: TGTGCCAGCAGCGGGGAGGTCACAGATACGCAGTATTTT.

V is TRBV10-1 and J is TRBJ1-1; no firm D call. This CDR3 comprises 15 residues. Trimming shortened V by 0 bases and J by 0 bases, and 8 bases separated the two germline ends. CDR1 and CDR2 (germline): WNHNN, SYGVQD (reference sequence). The CDR3 bases are TGCGCCAGCAGTGAGTCTGTGACAATGAACACTGAAGCTTTCTTT. This codes for CASSESVTMNTEAFF.

The chain employs TRBV6-5 and TRBJ1-2, with TRBD1 as a possible D gene (5 bases). The CDR3 is made up of 13 amino acids. The germline CDR1 and CDR2 sequences are MNHEY and SVGAGI. Between the trimmed V and J ends, which lost 5 bases and 7 bases, there was a span of 14 bases. The CDR3: CASSTGGKGGYTF. DNA of the CDR3: TGTGCCAGCAGTACGGGGGGGAAGGGTGGCTACACCTTC.

The CDR3 region is CASSVSDRGYLYEQYF. In nucleotides, the CDR3 is TGTGCCAGCAGCGTATCCGACAGGGGCTACCTCTACGAGCAGTACTTC. This chain links TRBV9 with TRBJ2-7; 8 nucleotides line up with TRBD1. The CDR3 is made up of 16 amino acids. The germline gives CDR1 SGDLS, CDR2 YYNGEE. V dropped 1 base and J dropped 3; count of bases not matched to a gene: 9.

This chain connects TRBV19 to TRBJ1-3; D may be TRBD1 (5 bases). Per the germline V gene, CDR1 is LNHDA and CDR2 is SQIVND (reference sequence). The CDR3 is 16 residues long. Trimming cost V 5 bases and J 3 bases, with 17 bases left between them. CDR3 nucleotides: TGTGCCAGTAGTTCAAGGCGGGACTTCGGTGGAAACACCATATATTTT. Translation: CASSSRRDFGGNTIYF.

On this clone itself: At one of its ends the junction is not consistent with the germline gene, which may arise from a read error. The rearrangement uses TRBV4-1 and TRBJ2-2; D is perhaps TRBD2 (5 bases). Germline CDR1 reads MGHRA; CDR2 reads YSYEKL. This CDR3 comprises 16 residues. This CDR3 reads CASSQDKWSATGKLFF. The CDR3 DNA sequence: TGCGCCAGCAGCCAAGACAAGTGGTCGGCCACCGGGAAGCTGTTTTTT.

This chain connects TRBV11-2 to TRBJ2-1; 8 nucleotides match TRBD1. The germline V gene encodes CDR1 SGHAT and CDR2 FQNNGV. This CDR3 region has 15 residues. The trim removed 3 bases at V and 6 bases at J, leaving 7 bases unmatched. The CDR3 region has the DNA TGTGCCAGCAGCTTGGGTTGGACAGGGCTCAATGAGCAGTTCTTC. Encoded protein: CASSLGWTGLNEQFF.

The chain links TRBV5-8 to TRBJ1-2; a weak D match, TRBD1 (5 bases). The CDR3 consists of 18 residues. V gave up 6 bases and J gave up 1 base, with 25 bases separating them. In germline, CDR1 is SGHTS, CDR2 YDEGEE. CDR3 in DNA: TGTGCCAGCACCCGGGGCACGGGGGGGTTCACCTTTAACTATGGCTACACCTTC. Protein sequence: CASTRGTGGFTFNYGYTF. The variable domain in full, with the rest retrieved from reference TRBV5-8 and TRBJ1-2, is EAGVTQSPTHLIKTRGQQATLRCSPISGHTSVYWYQQALGLGLQFLLWYDEGEERNRGNFPPRFSGRQFPNYSSELNVNALELEDSALYLCASTRGTGGFTFNYGYTFGSGTRLTVV.